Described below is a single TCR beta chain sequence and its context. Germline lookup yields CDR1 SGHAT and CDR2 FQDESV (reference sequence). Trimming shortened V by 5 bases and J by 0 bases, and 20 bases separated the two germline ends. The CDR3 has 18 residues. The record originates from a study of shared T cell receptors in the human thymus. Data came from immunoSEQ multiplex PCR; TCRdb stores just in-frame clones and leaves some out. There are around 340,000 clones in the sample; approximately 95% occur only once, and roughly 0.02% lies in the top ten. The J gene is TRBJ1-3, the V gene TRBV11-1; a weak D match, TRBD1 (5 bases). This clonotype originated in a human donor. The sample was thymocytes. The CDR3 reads CASSTRGHPRYSGNTIYF. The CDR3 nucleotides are TGTGCCAGCAGCACCCGAGGACATCCCCGCTACTCTGGAAACACCATATATTTT.